These 27 T cell receptor beta chains originate from one sample sequenced in a study of blood T cells in healthy people across ages (dated by TCRdb to 2013 to 2016). The library was produced with 5' RACE. The sample was run on an Illumina HiSeq 2500. A second PCR of roughly 7 to 11 cycles was run with a J-beta primer mix and a sample-barcoded 5' primer. Using fastp at Q25 and MiXCR, TCRdb reprocessed the public reads and kept productive beta chains. Duplicate CDR3 protein sequences are folded into a single record with the most common DNA and genes. This sample holds 800,000 to 1,000,000 distinct CDR3 sequences; 40% to 60% were observed only once. The ten largest make up roughly 13% of the sample. Source material: blood. The receptors stem from a man aged 30 to 45 in good health.

In this sample, this clonotype turned up a few times. The V call is TRBV12-3 or TRBV12-4, the J call TRBJ1-2; perhaps TRBD1 as D (6 bases). The V and J ends lost 0 bases and 10 bases respectively, with 6 bases between them. CDR3 length equals 11 residues. CDR3 region: CASSLAGHYTF. The CDR3, as DNA: TGTGCCAGCAGTTTAGCGGGACACTACACCTTC.

There are a few counts of this clonotype. CDR3: CASTAYGTGGYNEQFF. The CDR3 DNA reads as TGTGCCAGCACCGCCTACGGGACAGGGGGCTACAATGAGCAGTTCTTC. The rearrangement uses TRBV3-1 and TRBJ2-1, with 11 bases fitting TRBD1. This CDR3 comprises 16 residues. V shed 7 bases, J shed 3 bases, and the junction held 8 bases outside the gene matches. CDR1 and CDR2 (germline): LGHDT, YNNKEL (reference sequence).

This clonotype was seen more than once but under ten times. V gene TRBV3-1 combines with J gene TRBJ1-6; weak D call: TRBD1 (6 bases). The CDR3 is 12 residues long. From germline, CDR1 is LGHDT and CDR2 YNNKEL (reference sequence). Trimming removed 8 bases from V and 7 bases from J, with 9 bases in between. The CDR3 here is CASEGGNSPLHF. The CDR3 DNA reads TGTGCCAGCGAGGGGGGGAATTCACCCCTCCACTTT.

The CDR3 sequence is CASSWTSGGITDTQYF. DNA of the CDR3: TGTGCCAGCAGCTGGACTAGCGGGGGGATCACAGATACGCAGTATTTT. The V call is TRBV7-2, the J call TRBJ2-3; the match to TRBD2 covers 14 bases. The V and J ends lost 4 bases and 2 bases, in that order; junction bases with no gene match: 2. This CDR3 region has 16 residues. Germline lookup yields CDR1 SGHTA and CDR2 FQGNSA.

This chain connects TRBV5-6 to TRBJ2-5; 7 bases are a match to TRBD1. This CDR3 region has 15 residues. Trimming took 3 bases from V and 5 from J; bases not matched to a gene: 10. Germline V gene data show CDR1 as SGHDT and CDR2 as YYEEEE. CDR3 sequence reads: CASSSRQGGWETQYF. The CDR3 region has the DNA TGTGCCAGCAGCTCCCGCCAAGGGGGCTGGGAGACCCAGTACTTC.

The sample holds a few counts of this clonotype. J is TRBJ1-1 and V is TRBV27; the D gene is possibly TRBD1 (5 bases). The ends were cut back, 1 base at V and 9 bases at J, with 15 bases in the middle. This CDR3 has 14 amino acids. CDR1 MNHEY and CDR2 SMNVEV come from the germline V gene (reference sequence). The CDR3, as DNA: TGTGCCAGCAGTTTATGGAGCAGGGAAGGTCAAGCTTTCTTT. This gives the protein CASSLWSREGQAFF.

This clonotype was recorded a few times. The chain is built from TRBV6-1 and TRBJ1-5; 10 bases fit TRBD1. The V segment lost 6 bases and the J segment 3 bases; nucleotides outside the gene matches: 5. Per germline, CDR1 MNHNS and CDR2 SASEGT. The CDR3 has 15 amino acids. The CDR3 spells CASRMGQGYNQPQHF. The CDR3, as DNA: TGTGCCAGCAGGATGGGACAGGGGTACAATCAGCCCCAGCATTTT.

V and J are TRBV9 and TRBJ2-4; the D is unclear. V was cut by 3 bases and J by 15 bases, with 22 bases left in between. In germline, CDR1 is SGDLS, CDR2 YYNGEE. CDR3 length equals 14 residues. CDR3 nucleotides: TGTGCCAGCAGCGCCGGCACAGCCAAAAACGTTCGGTACTTC. Residues: CASSAGTAKNVRYF.

This clonotype was detected a few times. The V and J genes are TRBV9 and TRBJ1-1; no reliable D call. Trimming cost V 4 bases and J 1 base, with 8 bases left between them. Per germline, CDR1 SGDLS and CDR2 YYNGEE. CDR3 length equals 13 residues. In nucleotides, the CDR3 is TGTGCCAGCAGCCGCCTCGGGAACACTGAAGCTTTCTTT. This encodes CASSRLGNTEAFF.

V usage is TRBV29-1 and J usage is TRBJ1-1; D uncertain. The germline gives CDR1 SQVTM, CDR2 ANQGSEA. The CDR3 covers 12 residues. V was pared by 4 bases and J by 6 bases, with 12 bases between. The CDR3 DNA follows: TGCAGCGTTGGTGGGGATAGGGCTGAAGCTTTCTTT. Translating gives CSVGGDRAEAFF.

This clonotype came up a few times. The gene calls are TRBV20-1 and TRBJ2-7; unclear D gene. CDR1 and CDR2 (germline): DFQATT, SNEGSKA (reference sequence). This CDR3 is 11 amino acids long. Deletions cut 6 bases from V and 3 bases from J, with 9 bases between. The CDR3 DNA reads as TGCAGTGCCTCCTTGGGCTACGAGCAGTACTTC. Its protein is CSASLGYEQYF.

A single count supports this clonotype. The chain combines TRBV27 with TRBJ1-1; D is ambiguous. The germline CDR1 and CDR2 sequences are MNHEY and SMNVEV (reference sequence). The CDR3 totals 15 residues. The V end lost 7 bases, the J end lost 0 bases, and 15 bases lay between the germline ends. The CDR3 loop is CASTLVPGVNTEAFF. The CDR3 coding sequence is TGTGCCAGCACCCTAGTACCGGGAGTGAACACTGAAGCTTTCTTT.

Only a few counts were recorded for this clonotype. The chain recombines TRBV4-2 with TRBJ1-4; 7 bases agree with TRBD1. Germline loops: CDR1 LGHNA, CDR2 YNFKEQ. This CDR3 has 16 residues. Trimming cost V 0 bases and J 8 bases; bases outside gene matches: 9. The CDR3 loop reads CASSQDVAGGQEKLFF. DNA of the CDR3: TGTGCCAGCAGCCAAGATGTGGCAGGGGGACAAGAAAAACTGTTTTTT.

The chain is built from TRBV11-3 and TRBJ2-2; D is uncertain. The V gene lost 5 bases and the J gene lost 3 bases, with 10 bases spanning the gap. Germline V gene data show CDR1 as SGHNT and CDR2 as YENEEA. The CDR3 covers 14 residues. CDR3 nucleotide sequence: TGTGCCAGCAGCCCCGGGTTGGACACCGGGGAGCTGTTTTTT. It translates to CASSPGLDTGELFF.

The chain combines TRBV5-1 with TRBJ1-1; no clear D. CDR1 is SGHRS, CDR2 YFSETQ, per germline. This CDR3 spans 15 amino acids. Between the trimmed V and J ends, which lost 4 bases and 3 bases, there was a span of 16 bases. The CDR3 DNA reads as TGCGCCAGCAGCGCCCTTGAAGTAGGGTACACTGAAGCTTTCTTT. Its translation: CASSALEVGYTEAFF.

The V gene is TRBV24-1, the J gene TRBJ2-1; 9 nucleotides agree with TRBD2. Germline assignment: CDR1 KGHDR and CDR2 SFDVKD. V shed 5 bases, J shed 7 bases, and the junction held 8 bases outside the gene matches. The CDR3 has 15 amino acids. The chain's CDR3 is CATSATSGGMNEQFF. In DNA form, the CDR3 reads TGTGCCACCAGTGCAACGAGCGGGGGGATGAATGAGCAGTTCTTC.

The rearrangement uses TRBV20-1 and TRBJ1-1, with 8 bases that match TRBD1. The junction had 11 bases not matched to a gene; V was cut back by 2 bases and J by 6 bases. Germline V gene lookup returns CDR1 DFQATT and CDR2 SNEGSKA (reference sequence). The CDR3 has 15 amino acids. DNA for the CDR3: TGCAGTGCTAGACCCACCCGGACAGGGTGGGCTGAAGCTTTCTTT. Translation: CSARPTRTGWAEAFF.

The CDR3 spells CASSPSVSGTYEQYF. In DNA, the CDR3 is TGTGCCAGCAGCCCATCCGTCAGCGGCACCTACGAGCAGTACTTC. The chain recombines TRBV6-5 with TRBJ2-7; TRBD2 might be the D (5 bases). This CDR3 is 15 amino acids long. The V end was cut by 6 bases, the J end by 2 bases, with 17 bases between. From germline, CDR1 is MNHEY and CDR2 SVGAGI.

Comments on this clonotype: At one of its ends the junction is not consistent with the germline gene, which may arise from a read error. This rearrangement joins TRBV9 to TRBJ2-5, with D perhaps TRBD1 or TRBD2 (5 bases each). Germline V gene data show CDR1 as SGDLS and CDR2 as YYNGEE. The CDR3 loop spans 15 amino acids. The CDR3 is CASSVHQGPGEIQYF. DNA of the CDR3: TGTGCCAGCAGCGTTCATCAGGGTCCCGGGGAGATCCAGTACTTC.

The rearrangement links TRBV20-1 to TRBJ2-1; the D gene is possibly TRBD1 (6 bases). V was shortened by 0 bases and J by 8 bases, with 14 bases between the two germline ends. Germline values: CDR1 DFQATT, CDR2 SNEGSKA (reference sequence). CDR3 length: 14 residues. The CDR3 DNA sequence: TGCAGTGCTAGAGACCGCAGGGGCCGGTATGAGCAGTTCTTC. Translation: CSARDRRGRYEQFF.

This clonotype was seen more than once but under ten times. V is TRBV10-3 and J is TRBJ2-1, with D perhaps matching TRBD1 (5 bases). Germline lookup yields CDR1 ENHRY and CDR2 SYGVKD. The CDR3 consists of 12 residues. The V end was cut by 10 bases, the J end by 4 bases, with 11 bases between. The CDR3 nucleotides read TGTGCCAGCAAGGGGTCGTACAATGAGCAGTTCTTC. Its translation is CASKGSYNEQFF.

The chain employs TRBV4-3 and TRBJ2-1; 11 positions match TRBD2. The CDR3 is 18 amino acids. With V trimmed by 0 bases and J by 7 bases, 11 bases remained unmatched. CDR1 and CDR2 from the germline V gene are LGHNA and YSLEER. CDR3 in amino acids: CASSQDILAGAFANEQFF. The CDR3 nucleotides read TGCGCCAGCAGCCAAGATATACTAGCGGGGGCCTTTGCGAATGAGCAGTTCTTC.

Only one count was recorded for this clonotype. This chain links TRBV7-2 with TRBJ2-7; 11 positions agree with TRBD2. V lost 8 bases to trimming and J lost 0 bases; unmatched junction nucleotides: 12. Germline V gives CDR1 SGHTA, CDR2 FQGNSA. CDR3 length: 17 amino acids. The CDR3 nucleotides read TGTGCCAGCGGCTCACCCGGGACTAGCGGCCCCTCCTACGAGCAGTACTTC. Residues: CASGSPGTSGPSYEQYF.

The chain couples TRBV28 to TRBJ2-1, with 9 positions matching TRBD1. In germline, CDR1 is MDHEN, CDR2 SYDVKM. Losses at the gene ends were 4 bases for V and 5 bases for J; bases not matched to a gene: 9. The CDR3 is 16 amino acids. DNA of the CDR3: TGTGCCAGCAGTTCCCCGGGGGGACAGGGAGACAATGAGCAGTTCTTC. Its protein product is CASSSPGGQGDNEQFF.

This clonotype was counted a few times. The chain recombines TRBV4-1 with TRBJ2-1, with 12 bases lining up with TRBD2. V lost 4 bases to trimming and J lost 15 bases; unmatched junction nucleotides: 4. Germline V CDR1 and CDR2: MGHRA, YSYEKL. CDR3 size: 12 residues. CDR3 nucleotide sequence: TGCGCCAGCAGCCCTAGCGGGGGGGGTCTGTTCTTC. Protein sequence: CASSPSGGGLFF.

J is TRBJ2-2 and V is TRBV30, with 9 bases aligning to TRBD1. V shed 5 bases, J shed 3 bases, and the junction held 7 bases outside the gene matches. Germline CDR1 GTSNPN, CDR2 SVGIG (reference sequence). The CDR3 loop spans 15 amino acids. This chain's CDR3 is CAWRARDRDTGELFF. The CDR3, as DNA: TGTGCCTGGCGGGCGAGGGACAGGGACACCGGGGAGCTGTTTTTT. The whole variable domain, remainder taken from reference TRBV30 and TRBJ2-2, is SQTIHQWPATLVQPVGSPLSLECTVEGTSNPNLYWYRQAAGRGLQLLFYSVGIGQISSEVPQNLSASRPQDRQFILSSKKLLLSDSGFYLCAWRARDRDTGELFFGEGSRLTVL.

The rearrangement uses TRBV15 and TRBJ1-2; tentatively, D is TRBD1 (6 bases). V gave up 0 bases and J gave up 8 bases, with 19 bases separating them. Per germline, CDR1 LNHNV and CDR2 YYDKDF (reference sequence). This CDR3 is 16 amino acids long. Here the CDR3 DNA reads TGTGCCACCAGCAGAGATCAGCTGGGGACACCATACGGCTACACCTTC. Its protein product is CATSRDQLGTPYGYTF.